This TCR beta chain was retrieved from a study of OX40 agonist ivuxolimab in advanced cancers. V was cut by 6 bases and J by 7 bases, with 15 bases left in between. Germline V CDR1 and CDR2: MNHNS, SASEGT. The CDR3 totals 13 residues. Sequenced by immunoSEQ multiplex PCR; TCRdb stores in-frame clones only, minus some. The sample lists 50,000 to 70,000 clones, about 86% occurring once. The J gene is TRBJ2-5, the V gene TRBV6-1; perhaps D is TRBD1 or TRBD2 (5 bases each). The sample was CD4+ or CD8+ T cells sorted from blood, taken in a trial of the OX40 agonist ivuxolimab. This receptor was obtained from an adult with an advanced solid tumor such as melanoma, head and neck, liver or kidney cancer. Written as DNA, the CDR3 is TGTGCCAGCAGAGGAATCGGGGCGGGGACCCAGTACTTC. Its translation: CASRGIGAGTQYF.